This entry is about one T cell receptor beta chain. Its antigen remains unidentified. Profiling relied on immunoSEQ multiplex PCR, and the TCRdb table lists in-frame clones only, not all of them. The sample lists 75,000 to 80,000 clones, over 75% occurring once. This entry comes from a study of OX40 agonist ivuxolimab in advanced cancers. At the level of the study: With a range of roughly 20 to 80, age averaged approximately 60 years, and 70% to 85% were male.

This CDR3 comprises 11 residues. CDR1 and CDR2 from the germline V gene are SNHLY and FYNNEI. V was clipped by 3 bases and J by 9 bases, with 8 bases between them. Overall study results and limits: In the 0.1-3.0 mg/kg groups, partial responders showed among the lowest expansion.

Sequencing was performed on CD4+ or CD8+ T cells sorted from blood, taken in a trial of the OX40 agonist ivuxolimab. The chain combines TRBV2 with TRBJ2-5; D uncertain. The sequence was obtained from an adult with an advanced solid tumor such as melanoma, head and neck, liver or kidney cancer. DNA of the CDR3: TGTGCCAGCAGTGAGCCTGGGGCCCAGTACTTC. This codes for CASSEPGAQYF.